Each of the 11 T cell receptor beta chains below was sequenced from the same sample in a study of cytomegalovirus exposure and HLA in healthy donors. PCR primers comprised 60 Vbeta and 13 Jbeta primers. Sequencing used immunoSEQ multiplex PCR; TCRdb keeps in-frame clones, though not all of them. The sample holds some 120,000 clones. Material for sequencing was PBMCs. Receptors originate from a man younger than 30 in good health and CMV-seronegative.

V is TRBV18 and J is TRBJ1-4, with 7 bases matching TRBD1. The ends lost 3 bases at V and 5 bases at J; junction bases unmatched: 6. The germline V gene encodes CDR1 KGHSH and CDR2 LQKENI. The CDR3 totals 15 residues. The CDR3 protein is CASSPTGQRNEKLFF. The CDR3 region has the DNA TGTGCCAGCTCACCTACGGGACAGCGAAATGAAAAACTGTTTTTT. The full variable domain, completed using reference TRBV18 and TRBJ1-4, is NAGVMQNPRHLVRRRGQEARLRCSPMKGHSHVYWYRQLPEEGLKFMVYLQKENIIDESGMPKERFSAEFPKEGPSILRIQQVVRGDSAAYFCASSPTGQRNEKLFFGSGTQLSVL.

The rearrangement links TRBV6-5 to TRBJ2-1; D is unclear. The germline V gene encodes CDR1 MNHEY and CDR2 SVGAGI. V was clipped by 3 bases and J by 5 bases, with 11 bases between them. This CDR3 has 14 amino acids. CDR3 sequence: CASSYKQPNNEQFF. CDR3 sequence (DNA): TGTGCCAGCAGTTATAAGCAACCCAACAATGAGCAGTTCTTC.

This chain links TRBV6-5 with TRBJ1-1; 7 nucleotides match TRBD1. The CDR3 spans 13 residues. J lost 1 base, V lost 6 bases, and 2 bases had no gene match. The germline V gene encodes CDR1 MNHEY and CDR2 SVGAGI. The CDR3 loop is CASRQGRNTEAFF. The CDR3 DNA reads TGTGCCAGCAGACAGGGGAGGAACACTGAAGCTTTCTTT.

The chain links TRBV19 to TRBJ1-5; TRBD1 agrees at 9 bases. Germline trimming cut 3 bases from V and 7 bases from J; bases unmatched to any gene: 1. There are 13 residues in the CDR3. Germline V gene data show CDR1 as LNHDA and CDR2 as SQIVND (reference sequence). CDR3 loop: CASSMTGGQPQHF. As DNA, the CDR3 is TGTGCCAGTAGTATGACAGGGGGACAGCCCCAGCATTTT.

The chain is built from TRBV6-5 and TRBJ1-2, with D perhaps matching TRBD1 (5 bases). The germline V and J ends were trimmed by 8 bases and 4 bases, with 20 bases remaining between them. CDR1 and CDR2 from the germline V gene are MNHEY and SVGAGI. This CDR3 is 15 amino acids long. The CDR3 sequence: CASRQAVREFYGYTF. The CDR3 DNA is TGTGCCAGCCGACAAGCAGTCAGGGAATTCTATGGCTACACCTTC.

The CDR3: CASSPTRYNEQFF. For the CDR3, the DNA is TGTGCCAGCAGCCCCACTAGATACAATGAGCAGTTCTTC. The rearrangement links TRBV7-8 to TRBJ2-1; the D gene is possibly TRBD2 (5 bases). The germline V gene has CDR1 SGHVS and CDR2 FQNEAQ. The CDR3 contains 13 residues. Trimming removed 5 bases at V and 4 bases at J, with 9 bases between.

The genes are TRBV9 and TRBJ2-1; D uncertain. This CDR3 contains 15 residues. Per the germline V gene, CDR1 is SGDLS and CDR2 is YYNGEE. V dropped 0 bases and J dropped 6 bases, with 13 bases sitting between them. The CDR3 DNA reads TGTGCCAGCAGCGTAGCTGAGAAAGCAATCAATGAGCAGTTCTTC. Protein: CASSVAEKAINEQFF.

V is TRBV6-1 and J is TRBJ2-1; D gene ambiguous. The CDR3 is 13 residues long. CDR1 is MNHNS and CDR2 is SASEGT in the germline V gene. V was clipped by 7 bases and J by 6 bases, with 13 bases between them. The CDR3 DNA reads TGTGCCAGCACCCTCGCTTGGAGCAATGAGCAGTTCTTC. Translation gives CASTLAWSNEQFF.

The V call is TRBV7-9, the J call TRBJ1-1; 8 nucleotides align to TRBD1. V dropped 2 bases and J dropped 3; count of bases not matched to a gene: 5. The CDR3 runs 15 residues. Germline-derived CDR1 and CDR2 are SEHNR and FQNEAQ (reference sequence). In nucleotides, the CDR3 is TGTGCCAGCAGCTTAAGCCTGACAGGGGACACTGAAGCTTTCTTT. It yields the protein CASSLSLTGDTEAFF. Using reference TRBV7-9 and TRBJ1-1 for the parts outside the CDR3, the full variable domain is DTGVSQNPRHKITKRGQNVTFRCDPISEHNRLYWYRQTLGQGPEFLTYFQNEAQLEKSRLLSDRFSAERPKGSFSTLEIQRTEQGDSAMYLCASSLSLTGDTEAFFGQGTRLTVV.

The chain uses TRBV18 and TRBJ1-5; 9 bases fit TRBD1. V lost 6 bases, J lost 4 bases, and 10 bases stayed unmatched. This CDR3 has 16 residues. The germline V gene encodes CDR1 KGHSH and CDR2 LQKENI. CDR3 protein: CASSQTGGTLNQPQHF. As DNA, the CDR3 is TGTGCCAGCTCTCAGACAGGGGGAACCCTAAATCAGCCCCAGCATTTT.

The chain has TRBV5-1 and TRBJ1-1; possible D gene TRBD1, 5 bases. V was shortened by 4 bases and J by 3 bases, with 10 bases between the two germline ends. CDR1 is SGHRS, CDR2 YFSETQ, per germline. CDR3 length: 13 amino acids. The chain's CDR3 is CASSGDWYTEAFF. In DNA, the CDR3 is TGCGCCAGCAGCGGGGACTGGTACACTGAAGCTTTCTTT.